Listed here are 30 T cell receptor beta chains from one sample, sequenced in a study of spatial heterogeneity in lung cancer. Specified time point: blood at routine non-recurrence follow-up after resection. Whole RNA obtained from tumor, nontumor lung or frozen PBMC underwent sequencing without sorting. MiXCR, run by TCRdb on the 5' RACE reads, gives a single entry per CDR3 protein. The repertoire includes 45,000 to 65,000 distinct CDR3 sequences, around 7.7% of them detected once, and approximately 40% sits in the top ten. The sample was PBMCs, taken at follow-up. Every receptor here comes from a female donor with early-stage non-small cell lung cancer.

This clonotype was observed a handful of times. This chain uses TRBV28 with TRBJ2-2, with a possible D match to TRBD1 (6 bases). This CDR3 comprises 15 residues. V was cut by 4 bases and J by 0 bases, with 9 bases left in between. Germline assignment: CDR1 MDHEN and CDR2 SYDVKM. CDR3 amino acids: CASSYEGANTGELFF. Written as DNA, the CDR3 is TGTGCCAGCAGTTATGAGGGGGCGAACACCGGGGAGCTGTTTTTT.

This clonotype has just a few counts. As DNA, the CDR3 is TGTGCCAGCTCACCACCCGGGGCCCCAGATACGCAGTATTTT. Its translation: CASSPPGAPDTQYF. The rearrangement joins TRBV18 to TRBJ2-3; tentatively, D is TRBD1 or TRBD2 (5 bases each). Germline lookup yields CDR1 KGHSH and CDR2 LQKENI. V was shortened by 0 bases and J by 4 bases, with 8 bases between the two germline ends. The CDR3 is 14 residues long.

Worth noting for this clonotype: An end of the junction differs from the germline gene, which may be a read error. The rearrangement uses TRBV6-2 or TRBV6-3 and TRBJ2-3; D possibly uses TRBD1 or TRBD2 (5 bases each). Per germline, CDR1 MNHEY and CDR2 SVGEGT. The CDR3 covers 11 residues. The CDR3 DNA reads as TGTGCCAGCAGCCGTACTGAGGGGCAGAATTTT. Amino acids: CASSRTEGQNF.

This clonotype was seen at least ten times. This chain joins TRBV5-1 and TRBJ2-3, with TRBD1 identical over 7 bases. The CDR3 is 14 residues long. The germline V gene has CDR1 SGHRS and CDR2 YFSETQ. With V trimmed by 6 bases and J by 6 bases, 10 bases remained unmatched. CDR3 amino acids: CASTTRGLGDTQYF. The CDR3 DNA sequence: TGCGCCAGCACCACTAGGGGGCTGGGGGATACGCAGTATTTT.

This clonotype was counted ten times or more. The chain employs TRBV2 and TRBJ1-3, with 8 bases matching TRBD1. J lost 4 bases, V lost 5 bases, and 10 bases had no gene match. Germline V gene sequence: CDR1 SNHLY, CDR2 FYNNEI. The CDR3 length is 16 residues. The CDR3 here is CASSSGGAGYGNTIYF. The DNA of the CDR3 is TGTGCCAGCAGTTCAGGGGGCGCGGGTTACGGAAACACCATATATTTT.

This clonotype came up many times. The chain carries TRBV6-2 or TRBV6-3 and TRBJ2-7, with D maybe TRBD1 (6 bases). In germline, CDR1 is MNHEY, CDR2 SVGEGT. This CDR3 contains 14 residues. Trimming took off 5 bases at V and 2 bases at J, with 13 bases between the two ends. The CDR3 is CASSGTGQTYEQYF. CDR3 sequence (DNA): TGTGCCAGCAGTGGCACGGGACAAACCTACGAGCAGTACTTC.

This clonotype was detected ten times or more. This chain uses TRBV28 with TRBJ2-7; the match to TRBD2 covers 7 bases. J gave up 4 bases and V 6 bases, and 6 bases lay outside the gene matches. There are 13 residues in the CDR3. Looked up from germline, CDR1 is MDHEN and CDR2 is SYDVKM. CDR3: CASSFAGRYEQYF. CDR3 in DNA: TGTGCCAGCAGCTTCGCCGGGAGGTACGAGCAGTACTTC.

This clonotype was counted ten times or more. The J gene is TRBJ2-5, the V gene TRBV7-2, with 13 bases aligning to TRBD2. CDR3 size: 18 residues. Germline loops: CDR1 SGHTA, CDR2 FQGNSA. V shed 6 bases, J shed 0 bases, and the junction held 10 bases outside the gene matches. The DNA for the CDR3 is TGTGCCAGCAGTCGGACTAGCGGGGGAATTACTAACCAAGAGACCCAGTACTTC. It codes for CASSRTSGGITNQETQYF.

This clonotype was counted at least ten times. The V gene is TRBV7-2, the J gene TRBJ2-4; 8 positions agree with TRBD2. Unmatched junction bases numbered 10, after V lost 5 bases and J lost 1 base. This CDR3 has 17 residues. Germline V gene data show CDR1 as SGHTA and CDR2 as FQGNSA. The chain's CDR3 is CASSTLSGGYAKNIQYF. The CDR3 coding sequence is TGTGCCAGCAGCACCTTAAGCGGGGGCTACGCCAAAAACATTCAGTACTTC.

The chain combines TRBV3-1 with TRBJ2-7, with D uncertain. Germline V gene sequence: CDR1 LGHDT, CDR2 YNNKEL (reference sequence). V lost 5 bases to trimming and J lost 7 bases, with 15 bases between them. This CDR3 region has 13 residues. The CDR3 loop reads CASSARLLIEQYF. CDR3 bases: TGTGCCAGCAGCGCTCGACTCCTCATAGAGCAGTACTTC.

This clonotype has a count of ten or more. The CDR3 nucleotides are TGTGCCAGCAGTTACTCGATTGGGGCCCCTACCTACGAGCAGTACTTC. As protein: CASSYSIGAPTYEQYF. The chain couples TRBV6-2 or TRBV6-3 to TRBJ2-7; D perhaps matches TRBD1 (5 bases). Deletions cut 0 bases from V and 2 bases from J, with 14 bases between. This CDR3 comprises 16 residues. Germline V lookup: CDR1 MNHEY, CDR2 SVGEGT.

V usage is TRBV20-1 and J usage is TRBJ2-1, with 12 bases lining up with TRBD2. CDR3 size: 16 residues. J gave up 7 bases and V 0 bases, and 7 bases lay outside the gene matches. Germline V gene data show CDR1 as DFQATT and CDR2 as SNEGSKA (reference sequence). The CDR3 is CSARDRLAGGRNEQFF. DNA for the CDR3: TGCAGTGCTAGAGATAGGCTAGCGGGGGGGAGGAATGAGCAGTTCTTC.

V gene TRBV7-2 combines with J gene TRBJ2-7, with D hard to call. Germline V lookup: CDR1 SGHTA, CDR2 FQGNSA. The CDR3 runs 14 residues. Deletions cut 1 base from V and 0 bases from J, with 7 bases between. Here the CDR3 reads CASSLVTVSYEQYF. As DNA, the CDR3 is TGTGCCAGCAGCTTAGTGACGGTCTCCTACGAGCAGTACTTC.

Ten or more counts support this clonotype. V usage is TRBV7-2 and J usage is TRBJ2-1, with 10 bases lining up with TRBD1. V was pared by 4 bases and J by 6 bases, with 3 bases of the junction left unmatched. Germline loops: CDR1 SGHTA, CDR2 FQGNSA. CDR3 length: 14 amino acids. CDR3 nucleotides: TGTGCCAGCAGCTCCTGGACAGGGGGCAATGAGCAGTTCTTC. Its protein product is CASSSWTGGNEQFF.

This clonotype came up many times. V usage is TRBV7-2 and J usage is TRBJ2-7, with 9 bases identical to TRBD1. J lost 4 bases, V lost 6 bases, and 10 bases had no gene match. The CDR3 is made up of 15 amino acids. Looked up from germline, CDR1 is SGHTA and CDR2 is FQGNSA. The CDR3 coding sequence is TGTGCCAGCAGGGCGGGACAGGGAAACTCGTACGAGCAGTACTTC. Translating it yields CASRAGQGNSYEQYF.

This clonotype was seen many times. The chain combines TRBV7-2 with TRBJ2-4, with 12 bases fitting TRBD2. CDR3 length: 19 residues. Germline CDR1 is SGHTA and CDR2 is FQGNSA. The V segment lost 5 bases and the J segment 3 bases; nucleotides outside the gene matches: 14. The CDR3 region is CASSPGSSGGALVKNIQYF. The CDR3 DNA sequence: TGTGCCAGCAGCCCAGGTTCTAGCGGGGGGGCTTTGGTCAAAAACATTCAGTACTTC.

This clonotype was seen at least ten times. The V call is TRBV7-8, the J call TRBJ2-1; 12 nucleotides agree with TRBD2. From germline, CDR1 is SGHVS and CDR2 FQNEAQ. Trimming cost V 4 bases and J 7 bases; bases outside gene matches: 5. The CDR3 spans 15 residues. The CDR3 protein is CASSSLAGGLNEQFF. The CDR3 DNA is TGTGCCAGCAGCTCCCTAGCGGGGGGGCTGAATGAGCAGTTCTTC.

The V and J genes are TRBV5-1 and TRBJ2-1; 9 bases match TRBD2. The CDR3 runs to 16 residues. Trimming cost V 2 bases and J 3 bases; bases outside gene matches: 6. Germline CDR1 SGHRS, CDR2 YFSETQ. CDR3 in DNA: TGCGCCAGCAGCTTTGGCGCGGGGGGGAACTACAATGAGCAGTTCTTC. Its translation: CASSFGAGGNYNEQFF.

Only a few counts were recorded for this clonotype. V gene TRBV4-2 combines with J gene TRBJ2-3; a possible D gene is TRBD2 (7 bases). The V gene lost 4 bases and the J gene lost 2 bases, with 13 bases spanning the gap. Germline CDR1 LGHNA, CDR2 YNFKEQ. CDR3 length equals 15 residues. As DNA, the CDR3 is TGTGCCAGCAGCCCCCGCGGGGGCACCACAGATACGCAGTATTTT. Translated, it gives CASSPRGGTTDTQYF.

Ten or more counts support this clonotype. CDR3 bases: TGTGCCATCAGTGAGAGCGCTTCCGACAGGGGGACCGGGGAGCTGTTTTTT. Translation: CAISESASDRGTGELFF. This rearrangement joins TRBV10-3 to TRBJ2-2, with 9 bases that match TRBD1. Germline V CDR1 and CDR2: ENHRY, SYGVKD. J gave up 5 bases and V 2 bases, and 9 bases lay outside the gene matches. CDR3 length equals 17 residues.

The genes are TRBV19 and TRBJ2-6; 11 nucleotides align to TRBD2. The germline gives CDR1 LNHDA, CDR2 SQIVND (reference sequence). The CDR3 is 22 amino acids. The trim removed 7 bases at V and 0 bases at J, leaving 20 bases unmatched. This CDR3 reads CASNTGTTLAGASRSGANVLTF. In DNA form, the CDR3 reads TGTGCCAGTAATACAGGGACCACACTAGCGGGGGCCTCCCGCTCTGGGGCCAACGTCCTGACTTTC.

This clonotype was observed many times. The CDR3 DNA follows: TGTGCCAGCTCATCGACTAGCGGGGGTACGGATGAGCAGTTCTTC. Residues: CASSSTSGGTDEQFF. The genes are TRBV18 and TRBJ2-1, with 12 bases identical to TRBD2. The germline gives CDR1 KGHSH, CDR2 LQKENI. J lost 8 bases, V lost 5 bases, and 7 bases had no gene match. The CDR3 is 15 residues long. Based on the CDR3 plus reference TRBV18 and TRBJ2-1, the full variable domain is NAGVMQNPRHLVRRRGQEARLRCSPMKGHSHVYWYRQLPEEGLKFMVYLQKENIIDESGMPKERFSAEFPKEGPSILRIQQVVRGDSAAYFCASSSTSGGTDEQFFGPGTRLTVL.

This clonotype showed up many times. This chain joins TRBV7-8 and TRBJ1-3, with a tentative D call TRBD1 (5 bases). The CDR3 length is 16 residues. Germline V CDR1 and CDR2: SGHVS, FQNEAQ. Trimming removed 5 bases from V and 0 bases from J, with 14 bases in between. The CDR3 here is CASSRIQGSSGNTIYF. CDR3 sequence (DNA): TGTGCCAGCAGCCGGATCCAGGGCAGCTCTGGAAACACCATATATTTT.

At least ten counts were recorded for this clonotype. This chain links TRBV7-2 with TRBJ2-6, with 8 nucleotides matching TRBD1. J gave up 0 bases and V 1 base, and 2 bases lay outside the gene matches. In germline, CDR1 is SGHTA, CDR2 FQGNSA. The CDR3 sequence is 17 residues long. In DNA, the CDR3 is TGTGCCAGCAGCTTAGTGGGACAGGTCTCTGGGGCCAACGTCCTGACTTTC. It translates to CASSLVGQVSGANVLTF.

A few counts support this clonotype. The chain joins TRBV12-3 or TRBV12-4 to TRBJ1-5, with D possibly TRBD1 on 6 matching bases. The CDR3 has 16 amino acids. V was shortened by 5 bases and J by 0 bases, with 14 bases between the two germline ends. CDR3 in DNA: TGTGCCAGCAGTCCGCAGACAGGCTATAGCAATCAGCCCCAGCATTTT. Its protein is CASSPQTGYSNQPQHF.

Only a few counts were recorded for this clonotype. The chain recombines TRBV15 with TRBJ2-2, with D possibly matching TRBD1 (5 bases). The germline CDR1 and CDR2 sequences are LNHNV and YYDKDF (reference sequence). The V end lost 0 bases, the J end lost 7 bases, and 15 bases lay between the germline ends. CDR3 length equals 16 residues. In DNA, the CDR3 is TGTGCCACCAGCAGAGATCGGCAGGGTCTCGGCGGGGAGCTGTTTTTT. Its translation: CATSRDRQGLGGELFF.

On this clonotype: A much bigger clone sits one base away, suggesting this may be a read error. V is TRBV7-3 and J is TRBJ1-1; D is unclear. CDR1 SGHTA and CDR2 FQGTGA come from the germline V gene. This CDR3 has 15 amino acids. CDR3 nucleotides: TGTGCCAACAGCTTATCCGGGCAGTTGGGCACTGAAGCTTTCTTT. This codes for CANSLSGQLGTEAFF.

This clonotype has a handful of counts. The chain is built from TRBV20-1 and TRBJ1-2; D remains ambiguous. Germline lookup yields CDR1 DFQATT and CDR2 SNEGSKA (reference sequence). The CDR3 loop spans 14 amino acids. With 3 bases removed from V and 1 base from J, the gap between germline ends came to 12 bases. The CDR3 reads CSARGRHLNYGYTF. For the CDR3, the DNA is TGCAGTGCTAGGGGAAGACATCTTAACTATGGCTACACCTTC.

This clonotype was picked up many times. The V and J genes are TRBV7-9 and TRBJ2-3; D is ambiguous. The CDR3 contains 13 residues. The V gene's germline CDR1 is SEHNR and CDR2 FQNEAQ (reference sequence). V shed 5 bases and J shed 4 bases, with 10 bases lying between them. The CDR3 loop reads CASSARTSDTQYF. The DNA for the CDR3 is TGTGCCAGCAGCGCCAGGACCTCAGATACGCAGTATTTT.

This CDR3 reads CATSESGEGYGYTF. In DNA, the CDR3 is TGTGCCACCAGTGAATCTGGAGAGGGCTATGGCTACACCTTC. The chain links TRBV24-1 to TRBJ1-2; D is uncertain. The germline gives CDR1 KGHDR, CDR2 SFDVKD. This CDR3 has 14 residues. The V and J ends lost 4 bases and 4 bases respectively, with 12 bases between them.